Shown below are 31 T cell receptor beta chains from a single sample sequenced in a study of glioma-infiltrating T cells after dendritic cell vaccination. As to time point: after dendritic cell vaccination, including at tumor progression/relapse. The data were produced by immunoSEQ multiplex PCR, yet TCRdb's version contains in-frame clones alone and is incomplete. The sample consists of about 87,000 clones, about four fifths of them appearing once. The starting material was blood, obtained after dendritic cell vaccination. The receptors were sampled from a human donor with glioblastoma.

The rearrangement uses TRBV6-6 and TRBJ1-1; 8 bases fit TRBD1. This CDR3 has 15 amino acids. V lost 5 bases to trimming and J lost 4 bases; unmatched junction nucleotides: 9. Germline V gene data show CDR1 as MNHNY and CDR2 as SVGAGI (reference sequence). The CDR3 loop reads CASSRGTGRGTEAFF. For the CDR3, the DNA is TGTGCCAGCAGTCGTGGGACAGGAAGAGGCACTGAAGCTTTCTTT.

This chain connects TRBV18 to TRBJ2-1, with 8 bases identical to TRBD1. Germline CDR1 is KGHSH and CDR2 is LQKENI. V was clipped by 6 bases and J by 4 bases; unmatched bases: 8. The CDR3 totals 15 residues. CDR3 protein: CASSSQGGRYNEQFF. Written as DNA, the CDR3 is TGTGCCAGCTCTTCACAGGGGGGCCGGTACAATGAGCAGTTCTTC.

The chain has TRBV7-9 and TRBJ2-7; 9 nucleotides agree with TRBD2. The V gene's germline CDR1 is SEHNR and CDR2 FQNEAQ (reference sequence). V trimming: 4 bases; J trimming: 5 bases; junction bases outside the gene matches: 9. The CDR3 covers 15 residues. The CDR3 loop reads CASSSFGGGADEQYF. The CDR3 DNA reads as TGTGCCAGCAGCTCGTTTGGCGGGGGGGCGGACGAGCAGTACTTC.

The rearrangement links TRBV7-2 to TRBJ1-5; 10 bases align to TRBD1. The V gene's germline CDR1 is SGHTA and CDR2 FQGNSA. This CDR3 region has 16 residues. After removal of 3 bases from V and 2 bases from J, the junction contained 4 bases not matched to a gene. DNA of the CDR3: TGTGCCAGCAGCTTGACCGGGACAGGGGGCAATCAGCCCCAGCATTTT. The encoded protein is CASSLTGTGGNQPQHF.

The chain couples TRBV2 to TRBJ2-4; D is uncertain. Germline-derived CDR1 and CDR2 are SNHLY and FYNNEI. With 7 bases removed from V and 0 bases from J, the gap between germline ends came to 13 bases. This CDR3 region has 15 residues. The CDR3 DNA follows: TGTGCCAGCATGTACAGAGTACTAGCCAAAAACATTCAGTACTTC. Protein product: CASMYRVLAKNIQYF.

This clone is labeled medium-sized. V is TRBV4-3 and J is TRBJ2-7; a possible D gene is TRBD1 (6 bases). V lost 1 base to trimming and J lost 4 bases, with 14 bases between them. CDR1 is LGHNA and CDR2 is YSLEER in the germline V gene. The CDR3 length is 15 residues. This chain's CDR3 is CASSQGDIPLYEQYF. The CDR3, as DNA: TGCGCCAGCAGCCAAGGGGACATCCCACTTTACGAGCAGTACTTC.

The chain links TRBV2 to TRBJ2-7; 8 bases align to TRBD2. With 3 bases clipped from V and 0 bases from J, the junction kept 4 bases outside the gene matches. This CDR3 comprises 15 residues. Germline CDR1 SNHLY, CDR2 FYNNEI. The CDR3 DNA reads as TGTGCCAGCAGTGATCAGCGGGGGAGCTCCTACGAGCAGTACTTC. Amino acid sequence: CASSDQRGSSYEQYF.

The chain employs TRBV7-2 and TRBJ1-4; a weak D match, TRBD1 (5 bases). The CDR3 extends over 16 amino acids. V was cut by 4 bases and J by 5 bases, with 17 bases left in between. Germline lookup yields CDR1 SGHTA and CDR2 FQGNSA. In DNA, the CDR3 is TGTGCCAGCAGCTCAGCTAGGGGAGGGTCGAATGAAAAACTGTTTTTT. It is translated as CASSSARGGSNEKLFF.

The chain has TRBV5-4 and TRBJ2-5; 9 bases are shared with TRBD2. The CDR3 length is 15 residues. In germline, CDR1 is SGHNT, CDR2 YYREEE (reference sequence). V was clipped by 3 bases and J by 2 bases; unmatched bases: 5. In DNA form, the CDR3 reads TGTGCCAGCAGCTCTATAGGACTAGCGCAAGAGACCCAGTACTTC. Encoded protein: CASSSIGLAQETQYF.

This rearrangement joins TRBV5-1 to TRBJ2-7, with 11 bases fitting TRBD2. The CDR3 sequence is 15 residues long. Trimming at V came to 5 bases and at J to 0 bases, leaving 4 bases not matched to a gene. From germline, CDR1 is SGHRS and CDR2 YFSETQ. The CDR3 DNA sequence: TGCGCCAGCAGTGAACTAGCGGGGGCCTCCTACGAGCAGTACTTC. This gives the protein CASSELAGASYEQYF.

The V gene is TRBV4-2, the J gene TRBJ2-1, with 9 bases matching TRBD2. Per the germline V gene, CDR1 is LGHNA and CDR2 is YNFKEQ. V was clipped by 4 bases and J by 3 bases; unmatched bases: 16. This CDR3 has 19 amino acids. DNA of the CDR3: TGTGCCAGCAGCCCGGAAGCCCGCAGCGGGGGGACGTTCTACAATGAGCAGTTCTTC. Translated, it gives CASSPEARSGGTFYNEQFF.

CDR3 amino acids: CASSLILTQGETQYF. The CDR3 DNA reads as TGTGCCAGCAGCTTGATCCTGACTCAGGGAGAGACCCAGTACTTC. The chain uses TRBV5-5 and TRBJ2-5; D is perhaps TRBD1 (5 bases). The germline V gene encodes CDR1 SGHKS and CDR2 YYEKEE (reference sequence). This CDR3 region has 15 residues. The germline V and J ends were trimmed by 1 base and 4 bases, with 14 bases remaining between them.

The J gene is TRBJ1-1, the V gene TRBV18, with 10 bases lining up with TRBD1. The CDR3 length is 13 residues. Germline V gene lookup returns CDR1 KGHSH and CDR2 LQKENI. V shed 2 bases and J 6 bases; nucleotides not matched to a gene: 0. CDR3: CASSPGQGAEAFF. CDR3 sequence (DNA): TGTGCCAGCTCACCAGGACAGGGGGCTGAAGCTTTCTTT.

The chain joins TRBV5-1 to TRBJ2-2, with 7 bases that match TRBD1. With 0 bases clipped from V and 1 base from J, the junction kept 6 bases outside the gene matches. The CDR3 runs to 17 residues. CDR1 is SGHRS and CDR2 is YFSETQ in the germline V gene. Here the CDR3 reads CASSLVTGRGNTGELFF. The DNA for the CDR3 is TGCGCCAGCAGCTTGGTGACAGGGCGAGGGAACACCGGGGAGCTGTTTTTT.

The chain uses TRBV6-1 and TRBJ2-7; 8 bases align to TRBD1. Per the germline V gene, CDR1 is MNHNS and CDR2 is SASEGT. Trimming at V came to 4 bases and at J to 5 bases, leaving 4 bases not matched to a gene. The CDR3 contains 13 residues. In nucleotides, the CDR3 is TGTGCCAGCAGTGGGAGGACAGGGCACGAGCAGTACTTC. This codes for CASSGRTGHEQYF.

This chain uses TRBV9 with TRBJ1-1; D not resolved. CDR1 is SGDLS and CDR2 is YYNGEE in the germline V gene. This CDR3 has 14 residues. Trimming cost V 0 bases and J 1 base, with 7 bases left between them. The CDR3 sequence: CASSVVDPNTEAFF. The DNA for the CDR3 is TGTGCCAGCAGCGTAGTAGATCCGAACACTGAAGCTTTCTTT.

The chain is built from TRBV27 and TRBJ2-7; D gene unclear. Trimming took off 5 bases at V and 0 bases at J, with 8 bases between the two ends. The germline CDR1 and CDR2 sequences are MNHEY and SMNVEV (reference sequence). The CDR3 is 13 residues long. The CDR3 DNA reads as TGTGCCAGCAGTCTTTTTAGCTCCTACGAGCAGTACTTC. Amino acids: CASSLFSSYEQYF.

The V call is TRBV9, the J call TRBJ1-2; 9 bases align to TRBD1. The CDR3 contains 17 residues. J gave up 7 bases and V 2 bases, and 15 bases lay outside the gene matches. Looked up from germline, CDR1 is SGDLS and CDR2 is YYNGEE. The CDR3 region has the DNA TGTGCCAGCAGCGTCCACAGGGGGCAGACTGCGGGGGGTGGCTACACCTTC. This codes for CASSVHRGQTAGGGYTF.

This clone was seen only a few times. V usage is TRBV4-1 and J usage is TRBJ2-2, with TRBD1 matching 10 bases. Germline assignment: CDR1 MGHRA and CDR2 YSYEKL. This CDR3 is built from 16 residues. The V and J ends lost 3 bases and 6 bases, in that order; junction bases with no gene match: 7. The CDR3 here is CASSQGTGVGAGELFF. The DNA for the CDR3 is TGCGCCAGCAGCCAGGGGACAGGGGTGGGTGCCGGGGAGCTGTTTTTT.

There are a few counts of this clone. The chain carries TRBV7-3 and TRBJ1-6, with unresolved D. Looked up from germline, CDR1 is SGHTA and CDR2 is FQGTGA. The CDR3 is made up of 15 amino acids. The V end lost 1 base, the J end lost 5 bases, and 9 bases lay between the germline ends. The CDR3 here is CASSLNRGNNSPLHF. The CDR3 nucleotides read TGTGCCAGCAGCTTAAACCGGGGAAATAATTCACCCCTCCACTTT.

The J gene is TRBJ1-2, the V gene TRBV10-3; D unresolved. V lost 0 bases, J lost 4 bases, and 18 bases lay in between. The CDR3 is 17 residues long. Germline CDR1 is ENHRY and CDR2 is SYGVKD. The CDR3 nucleotides read TGTGCCATCAGTGAGTCGAGTTTAGCGGAGCTCGGCTATGGCTACACCTTC. This translates into CAISESSLAELGYGYTF.

The rearrangement links TRBV10-3 to TRBJ2-7; TRBD1 matches at 9 bases. V lost 4 bases and J lost 5; bases outside the gene matches: 6. The CDR3 sequence is 14 residues long. Germline V gene sequence: CDR1 ENHRY, CDR2 SYGVKD. The CDR3 here is CAISGDRDRNEQYF. DNA of the CDR3: TGTGCCATCAGTGGGGACAGGGATCGGAACGAGCAGTACTTC.

This clone was observed a few times. This chain joins TRBV6-1 and TRBJ1-3; D remains ambiguous. This CDR3 spans 14 amino acids. Germline V CDR1 and CDR2: MNHNS, SASEGT. Trimming pared 5 bases from V and 2 bases from J, leaving 10 bases between. CDR3 in DNA: TGTGCCAGCAGTCTCCTCGGGGCTGGAAACACCATATATTTT. This codes for CASSLLGAGNTIYF.

The V gene is TRBV27, the J gene TRBJ1-1, with 8 bases aligning to TRBD1. CDR1 and CDR2 from the germline V gene are MNHEY and SMNVEV (reference sequence). With V trimmed by 3 bases and J by 2 bases, 2 bases remained unmatched. This CDR3 is built from 14 residues. CDR3 nucleotide sequence: TGTGCCAGCAGTTTCAGGGGGCAAAACACTGAAGCTTTCTTT. The encoded protein is CASSFRGQNTEAFF.

This chain joins TRBV5-6 and TRBJ1-6; no clear D gene. The V gene lost 3 bases and the J gene lost 5 bases, with 15 bases spanning the gap. The CDR3 spans 16 residues. Looked up from germline, CDR1 is SGHDT and CDR2 is YYEEEE. The chain's CDR3 is CASSSMTDWNNSPLHF. The CDR3 coding sequence is TGTGCCAGCAGCTCCATGACGGACTGGAATAATTCACCCCTCCACTTT.

This rearrangement joins TRBV11-3 to TRBJ2-1; D perhaps matches TRBD1 (6 bases). Trimming shortened V by 7 bases and J by 5 bases, and 15 bases separated the two germline ends. Per the germline V gene, CDR1 is SGHNT and CDR2 is YENEEA. This CDR3 is built from 14 residues. The CDR3 bases are TGTGCCAGCACCCAGGGGCCTCAAGACAATGAGCAGTTCTTC. Its protein is CASTQGPQDNEQFF. The full variable domain, rest sourced from reference TRBV11-3 and TRBJ2-1, is EAGVVQSPRYKIIEKKQPVAFWCNPISGHNTLYWYLQNLGQGPELLIRYENEEAVDDSQLPKDRFSAERLKGVDSTLKIQPAELGDSAVYLCASTQGPQDNEQFFGPGTRLTVL.

This chain joins TRBV15 and TRBJ2-1, with 8 nucleotides matching TRBD1. Germline values: CDR1 LNHNV, CDR2 YYDKDF (reference sequence). J gave up 6 bases and V 4 bases, and 11 bases lay outside the gene matches. This CDR3 comprises 16 residues. CDR3 sequence: CATSKRQGLIGNEQFF. CDR3 nucleotides: TGTGCCACCAGCAAGCGACAGGGGCTGATCGGCAATGAGCAGTTCTTC.

This chain links TRBV27 with TRBJ1-4; D unresolved. The CDR3 runs 13 residues. The V end lost 2 bases, the J end lost 8 bases, and 9 bases lay between the germline ends. CDR1 is MNHEY, CDR2 SMNVEV, per germline (reference sequence). Here the CDR3 reads CASSLRRREKLFF. In nucleotides, the CDR3 is TGTGCCAGCAGTTTACGCCGCAGGGAAAAACTGTTTTTT.

The chain uses TRBV5-6 and TRBJ1-1; the match to TRBD1 covers 12 bases. The CDR3 length is 17 residues. Trimming removed 0 bases from V and 6 bases from J; junction bases left unmatched: 9. Germline CDR1 SGHDT, CDR2 YYEEEE. The CDR3 nucleotides are TGTGCCAGCAGCTTGGGCCCGGGACAGGGGGCTTTCGCTGAAGCTTTCTTT. It translates to CASSLGPGQGAFAEAFF.

The chain carries TRBV19 and TRBJ2-3; 13 bases line up with TRBD2. The germline CDR1 and CDR2 sequences are LNHDA and SQIVND (reference sequence). This CDR3 comprises 17 residues. V lost 7 bases to trimming and J lost 5 bases; unmatched junction nucleotides: 12. CDR3: CASIRTSGGLRGDTQYF. The DNA of the CDR3 is TGTGCCAGTATTCGGACTAGCGGGGGCCTCCGGGGAGATACGCAGTATTTT.

The chain carries TRBV6-1 and TRBJ2-1, with D maybe TRBD1 (7 bases). The germline V and J ends were trimmed by 4 bases and 8 bases, with 24 bases remaining between them. Germline CDR1 is MNHNS and CDR2 is SASEGT. The CDR3 runs 17 residues. The CDR3 sequence: CASSAIGGGRLGYEQFF. CDR3 nucleotide sequence: TGTGCCAGCAGTGCCATTGGAGGGGGCCGTCTTGGCTATGAGCAGTTCTTC.